The rows below give T cell receptor beta chains drawn from one sample of a study of CD8 T cells in ankylosing spondylitis. TCRdb re-called the 5' RACE reads with MiXCR, one entry per CDR3 protein. Among 340,000 or so distinct CDR3 sequences listed, roughly 14% were seen once. Sequencing was carried out using blood, either unsorted or a sorted T cell fraction (not recorded which). The receptors derive from a male donor with ankylosing spondylitis or in good health (not recorded which). The CDR3 runs from the conserved cysteine through the conserved F or W.

J gene,V gene,CDR3 protein
TRBJ1-5,TRBV5-1,CASSFTGGNEPQHF
TRBJ2-7,TRBV12-3/TRBV12-4,CASSLEAEQYF
TRBJ2-3,TRBV4-1,CASSQSTSGRSDTQYF
TRBJ1-6,TRBV12-3/TRBV12-4,CASSLWSQGRSPLHF
TRBJ2-6,TRBV6-5,CASSYSGAGANVLTF
TRBJ1-2,TRBV5-1,CASSGEYYGYTF
TRBJ1-2,TRBV28,CASYAWDSGPPGYTF
TRBJ1-5,TRBV5-5,CASSFQTGRQPQHF
TRBJ1-1,TRBV7-9,CATRGKITEAFF
TRBJ2-2,TRBV5-1,CASSLFLVGGGELFF
TRBJ2-3,TRBV7-2,CASSSTSGSRDTQYF
TRBJ2-2,TRBV5-1,CASGGGLAGSNTGELFF
TRBJ2-1,TRBV20-1,CSAMDRGTRSYNEQFF
TRBJ1-2,TRBV6-5,CASSYTATWGGGYTF